Following are 15 T cell receptor beta chains from one sample sequenced in a study of neurological immune-mediated disorders. TCRdb reanalysed the 5' RACE reads using MiXCR and keeps one entry per CDR3 protein. The sample has tens of thousands of distinct CDR3 sequences, roughly 13% seen once. Time point indicated: longitudinal time-point 1 (baseline). Sequenced: PBMCs. These TCRs come from a female donor with HTLV-1-associated myelopathy (HAM/TSP).

This chain links TRBV19 with TRBJ1-1; 9 bases align to TRBD1. The CDR3 extends over 15 amino acids. V dropped 6 bases and J dropped 4; count of bases not matched to a gene: 9. The germline gives CDR1 LNHDA, CDR2 SQIVND (reference sequence). CDR3 DNA: TGTGCCAGTAGCCAAATCCCGGGACAGGGCACTGAAGCTTTCTTT. Translation gives CASSQIPGQGTEAFF.

Sample share makes this clonotype medium-sized. The CDR3 loop is CSARRRAPDTQYF. The CDR3 nucleotides read TGCAGTGCTAGGAGGCGGGCCCCAGATACGCAGTATTTT. The chain carries TRBV20-1 and TRBJ2-3, with D possibly matching TRBD2 (5 bases). There are 13 residues in the CDR3. Germline CDR1 reads DFQATT; CDR2 reads SNEGSKA (reference sequence). Trimming took off 3 bases at V and 4 bases at J, with 11 bases between the two ends.

This clonotype was seen repeatedly, ten times or more. The V gene is TRBV5-6, the J gene TRBJ1-2; TRBD1 is a possible D gene (6 bases). V lost 1 base and J lost 4, with 14 bases in between. This CDR3 has 15 amino acids. Per germline, CDR1 SGHDT and CDR2 YYEEEE. As DNA, the CDR3 is TGTGCCAGCAGCTTGAGGCGGGGGCTGGGCTATGGCTACACCTTC. Encoded protein: CASSLRRGLGYGYTF.

This clonotype appeared many times. The chain is built from TRBV6-1 and TRBJ2-2, with D perhaps given as TRBD1 or TRBD2 (5 bases each). This CDR3 is built from 14 residues. With 6 bases removed from V and 1 base from J, the gap between germline ends came to 9 bases. Per the germline V gene, CDR1 is MNHNS and CDR2 is SASEGT. The CDR3 spells CASRRGENTGELFF. The CDR3, as DNA: TGTGCCAGCAGACGAGGGGAGAACACCGGGGAGCTGTTTTTT.

This clonotype has at least ten counts. V gene TRBV20-1 combines with J gene TRBJ2-6; possibly TRBD2 for D (6 bases). Trimming took 6 bases from V and 1 from J, leaving 10 bases between them. Germline V CDR1 and CDR2: DFQATT, SNEGSKA (reference sequence). This CDR3 contains 14 residues. Here the CDR3 reads CSAPLASGANVLTF. The CDR3 nucleotides read TGCAGTGCCCCACTAGCATCTGGGGCCAACGTCCTGACTTTC.

Many counts were recorded for this clonotype. The chain recombines TRBV7-9 with TRBJ1-2, with TRBD1 matching 9 bases. There are 21 residues in the CDR3. The germline V gene has CDR1 SEHNR and CDR2 FQNEAQ (reference sequence). Germline trimming cut 5 bases from V and 4 bases from J; bases unmatched to any gene: 26. CDR3 nucleotides: TGTGCCAGCAGCCATTCCCTGGACAGGGGCCTTCGGGGCTCCCCAGGCTATGGCTACACCTTC. Protein: CASSHSLDRGLRGSPGYGYTF.

This clonotype was recorded many times. The chain couples TRBV3-1 to TRBJ1-6; D not resolved. Germline CDR1 and CDR2: LGHDT and YNNKEL (reference sequence). The CDR3 runs 15 residues. Trimming pared 0 bases from V and 7 bases from J, leaving 10 bases between. The CDR3 DNA follows: TGTGCCAGCAGCCAAGAGATAATGGGAAATTCACCCCTCCACTTT. Translated: CASSQEIMGNSPLHF.

The genes are TRBV7-9 and TRBJ1-3; D perhaps matches TRBD1 (5 bases). V lost 4 bases, J lost 4 bases, and 14 bases lay in between. Germline CDR1 SEHNR, CDR2 FQNEAQ (reference sequence). This CDR3 is built from 15 residues. The CDR3 protein is CASSWLGHRGNTIYF. The DNA of the CDR3 is TGTGCCAGCAGCTGGTTAGGACACAGAGGAAACACCATATATTTT.

The V gene is TRBV3-1, the J gene TRBJ2-7; D possibly corresponds to TRBD2 (6 bases). This CDR3 region has 15 residues. Germline CDR1 is LGHDT and CDR2 is YNNKEL (reference sequence). Trimming removed 0 bases from V and 7 bases from J, with 16 bases in between. CDR3: CASSQDGAGAGEQYF. In DNA, the CDR3 is TGTGCCAGCAGCCAAGATGGAGCGGGTGCCGGTGAGCAGTACTTC.

This clonotype was detected many times. CDR3 DNA: TGTGCCAGCAGTCAAAGGACTAGCGGAATCACAGATACGCAGTATTTT. Encoded protein: CASSQRTSGITDTQYF. V usage is TRBV7-8 and J usage is TRBJ2-3, with 10 positions matching TRBD2. The CDR3 consists of 16 residues. Germline V gives CDR1 SGHVS, CDR2 FQNEAQ. Losses at the gene ends were 6 bases for V and 2 bases for J; bases not matched to a gene: 8. Complete variable domain (other parts from reference TRBV7-8 and TRBJ2-3): GAGVSQSPRYKVAKRGQDVALRCDPISGHVSLFWYQQALGQGPEFLTYFQNEAQLDKSGLPSDRFFAERPEGSVSTLKIQRTQQEDSAVYLCASSQRTSGITDTQYFGPGTRLTVL.

This clonotype was picked up a small number of times. V is TRBV2 and J is TRBJ2-7, with no clear D. CDR1 is SNHLY and CDR2 is FYNNEI in the germline V gene. The CDR3 extends over 10 amino acids. V shed 6 bases and J shed 3 bases, with 3 bases lying between them. The CDR3 DNA reads as TGTGCCAGCAGCATCTACGAGCAGTACTTC. Its translation: CASSIYEQYF.

This clonotype was recorded at least ten times. CDR3 sequence reads: CSVAGRQAAGTEAFF. CDR3 bases: TGCAGCGTTGCCGGGAGGCAGGCGGCGGGGACTGAAGCTTTCTTT. V gene TRBV29-1 combines with J gene TRBJ1-1; D is undetermined. Trimming took off 4 bases at V and 5 bases at J, with 20 bases between the two ends. Germline assignment: CDR1 SQVTM and CDR2 ANQGSEA. CDR3 length: 15 amino acids.

This clonotype was found many times. V gene TRBV10-2 combines with J gene TRBJ1-6, with 9 bases that match TRBD1. Unmatched junction bases numbered 7, after V lost 6 bases and J lost 7 bases. CDR1 is WSHSY, CDR2 SAAADI, per germline. The CDR3 consists of 15 residues. The CDR3 region has the DNA TGCGCCAGCAGGGCCGGGACAGGGTCAAATTCACCCCTCCACTTT. Translation: CASRAGTGSNSPLHF.

This clonotype was counted between two and nine times. A much larger clone sits a single nucleotide away, making a read error possible. The chain has TRBV9 and TRBJ2-4; perhaps TRBD1 as D (6 bases). CDR1 is SGDLS and CDR2 is YYNGEE in the germline V gene. V lost 3 bases to trimming and J lost 3 bases, with 10 bases between them. This CDR3 comprises 14 residues. The chain's CDR3 is CASSARGVKNIQYF. Here the CDR3 DNA reads TGTGCCAGCAGCGCCAGGGGAGTCAAAAACATTCAGTACTTC.

This clonotype showed up just a few times. This rearrangement joins TRBV5-1 to TRBJ2-1, with TRBD2 identical over 8 bases. The V and J ends lost 0 bases and 6 bases, in that order; junction bases with no gene match: 11. From germline, CDR1 is SGHRS and CDR2 YFSETQ. CDR3 length equals 17 residues. CDR3 in amino acids: CASSLDPSRGGLNEQFF. The CDR3 DNA reads TGCGCCAGCAGCTTGGACCCCTCCCGGGGGGGCCTCAATGAGCAGTTCTTC.